The 28 T cell receptor beta chains in this list originate from one sample, sequenced in a study of technical replicates of blood from a few donors. Repertoires were generated with immunoSEQ multiplex PCR, while TCRdb's copy carries only in-frame clones and drops some. The table includes 90,000 to 100,000 clones, around 95% detected once. The sequenced sample was T cells isolated from PBMCs. These receptors all stem from a human donor in good health.

The V gene is TRBV5-8, the J gene TRBJ1-3; D gene ambiguous. Per the germline V gene, CDR1 is SGHTS and CDR2 is YDEGEE. The CDR3 runs to 16 residues. The V and J ends lost 4 bases and 0 bases respectively, with 14 bases between them. CDR3 sequence reads: CASSLTATYSGNTIYF. The CDR3 nucleotides are TGTGCCAGCAGCCTCACAGCAACTTACTCTGGAAACACCATATATTTT.

The rearrangement uses TRBV27 and TRBJ1-4; D is unclear. This CDR3 contains 13 residues. From germline, CDR1 is MNHEY and CDR2 SMNVEV (reference sequence). Between the trimmed V and J ends, which lost 8 bases and 8 bases, there was a span of 15 bases. CDR3 sequence reads: CASGSRYSEKLFF. The DNA for the CDR3 is TGTGCCAGCGGCAGTCGGTATAGCGAAAAACTGTTTTTT.

This chain uses TRBV11-2 with TRBJ2-7; 10 positions match TRBD2. The CDR3 runs 16 residues. With 0 bases clipped from V and 3 bases from J, the junction kept 5 bases outside the gene matches. From germline, CDR1 is SGHAT and CDR2 FQNNGV. This chain's CDR3 is CASSLDLAGALYEQYF. The CDR3, as DNA: TGTGCCAGCAGCTTAGATCTAGCGGGAGCCCTCTACGAGCAGTACTTC.

CDR3 protein: CASRRGTGLSGANVLTF. The CDR3 DNA sequence: TGTGCCAGCAGACGCGGGACAGGGCTCTCTGGGGCCAACGTCCTGACTTTC. The V call is TRBV2, the J call TRBJ2-6; 9 nucleotides match TRBD1. CDR1 is SNHLY and CDR2 is FYNNEI in the germline V gene. The J segment lost 0 bases and the V segment lost 6 bases, leaving 6 bases of the junction unmatched. The CDR3 extends over 17 amino acids. The full variable domain, in which reference TRBV2 and TRBJ2-6 provide the parts outside the CDR3, is EPEVTQTPSHQVTQMGQEVILRCVPISNHLYFYWYRQILGQKVEFLVSFYNNEISEKSEIFDDQFSVERPDGSNFTLKIRSTKLEDSAMYFCASRRGTGLSGANVLTFGAGSRLTVL.

V and J are TRBV5-4 and TRBJ1-1, with 9 bases identical to TRBD1. V shed 5 bases, J shed 1 base, and the junction held 6 bases outside the gene matches. CDR3 length: 15 amino acids. CDR1 and CDR2 (germline): SGHNT, YYREEE (reference sequence). The DNA for the CDR3 is TGTGCCAGCAGGGCGGACAGGGGACCGAACACTGAAGCTTTCTTT. Protein product: CASRADRGPNTEAFF.

The chain combines TRBV5-8 with TRBJ1-1, with 8 nucleotides matching TRBD1. The V gene end was trimmed by 4 bases and the J gene end by 3 bases; junction bases not matched to a gene: 11. Germline V gene data show CDR1 as SGHTS and CDR2 as YDEGEE. The CDR3 consists of 16 residues. CDR3 DNA sequence: TGTGCCAGCAGCGCATACGTTGGACAGGGAGACACTGAAGCTTTCTTT. Translating it yields CASSAYVGQGDTEAFF.

The chain recombines TRBV6-1 with TRBJ2-7; tentative D call: TRBD2 (5 bases). This CDR3 comprises 12 residues. Germline V gives CDR1 MNHNS, CDR2 SASEGT. Between the trimmed V and J ends, which lost 3 bases and 6 bases, there was a span of 9 bases. In nucleotides, the CDR3 is TGTGCCAGCAGTGAGTCGGGGTTCGAGCAGTACTTC. Its protein product is CASSESGFEQYF.

The chain is built from TRBV27 and TRBJ1-1, with TRBD1 matching 11 bases. Trimming took 2 bases from V and 7 from J; bases not matched to a gene: 6. In germline, CDR1 is MNHEY, CDR2 SMNVEV (reference sequence). CDR3 length: 15 amino acids. The CDR3 spells CASSLPPGQGVEAFF. The CDR3 DNA reads TGTGCCAGCAGTTTACCCCCGGGACAGGGGGTTGAAGCTTTCTTT.

The gene calls are TRBV2 and TRBJ2-1; the D gene is possibly TRBD1 (6 bases). The CDR3 covers 14 residues. The V end lost 4 bases, the J end lost 1 base, and 8 bases lay between the germline ends. Germline values: CDR1 SNHLY, CDR2 FYNNEI. In DNA, the CDR3 is TGTGCCAGCAGTGCTCAGGGGTCCTACAATGAGCAGTTCTTC. It yields the protein CASSAQGSYNEQFF. Full variable domain (outside the CDR3, taken from reference TRBV2 and TRBJ2-1): EPEVTQTPSHQVTQMGQEVILRCVPISNHLYFYWYRQILGQKVEFLVSFYNNEISEKSEIFDDQFSVERPDGSNFTLKIRSTKLEDSAMYFCASSAQGSYNEQFFGPGTRLTVL.

With respect to this clone: At one of its ends the junction is not consistent with the germline gene, which may arise from a read error. V is TRBV4-1 and J is TRBJ2-5, with 9 bases identical to TRBD2. Per germline, CDR1 MGHRA and CDR2 YSYEKL. The CDR3 has 13 amino acids. The CDR3 spells CASSQALAGSPHF. The CDR3 DNA follows: TGCGCCAGCAGCCAGGCGCTAGCGGGGAGCCCGCACTTC.

The CDR3 DNA sequence: TGTGCCTGCTATCAGGGGCACACTGAAGCTTTCTTT. It is translated as CACYQGHTEAFF. The J gene is TRBJ1-1, the V gene TRBV30; weak D call: TRBD1 (6 bases). The germline V and J ends were trimmed by 6 bases and 3 bases, with 11 bases remaining between them. CDR1 and CDR2 from the germline V gene are GTSNPN and SVGIG (reference sequence). The CDR3 totals 12 residues.

This clone was recorded once. The chain employs TRBV27 and TRBJ2-1; 7 bases map to TRBD1. Trimming cost V 6 bases and J 6 bases; bases outside gene matches: 14. CDR3 length equals 16 residues. The germline CDR1 and CDR2 sequences are MNHEY and SMNVEV (reference sequence). The CDR3 DNA reads as TGTGCCAGCAGCCTATCACCCGAGGGGGCGGTCAATGAGCAGTTCTTC. Encoded protein: CASSLSPEGAVNEQFF.

V usage is TRBV5-6 and J usage is TRBJ2-2; D might be TRBD1 (5 bases). The CDR3 runs 16 residues. CDR1 and CDR2 from the germline V gene are SGHDT and YYEEEE. V was pared by 3 bases and J by 6 bases, with 18 bases between. CDR3 loop: CASSWVKIQGAGELFF. The CDR3 nucleotides read TGTGCCAGCAGCTGGGTAAAAATTCAGGGTGCCGGGGAGCTGTTTTTT.

The chain uses TRBV5-6 and TRBJ1-1; D might be TRBD1 (6 bases). The CDR3 is 15 residues long. V lost 1 base to trimming and J lost 4 bases, with 14 bases between them. Germline CDR1 reads SGHDT; CDR2 reads YYEEEE. The CDR3 DNA reads TGTGCCAGCAGCTTGATTTGGGGGCAGAGCACTGAAGCTTTCTTT. This sequence encodes CASSLIWGQSTEAFF.

V usage is TRBV6-5 and J usage is TRBJ1-2, with a tentative D call TRBD1 (6 bases). The CDR3 runs to 16 residues. The germline V gene encodes CDR1 MNHEY and CDR2 SVGAGI. The V gene lost 3 bases and the J gene lost 5 bases, with 19 bases spanning the gap. CDR3 protein: CASSYNRAPLRYGYTF. The CDR3 nucleotides are TGTGCCAGCAGTTATAACAGGGCCCCACTTCGGTATGGCTACACCTTC.

The V gene is TRBV6-5, the J gene TRBJ1-1; D is perhaps TRBD1 (5 bases). The germline V and J ends were trimmed by 7 bases and 2 bases, with 14 bases remaining between them. This CDR3 has 14 amino acids. Germline CDR1 is MNHEY and CDR2 is SVGAGI. The CDR3 DNA sequence: TGTGCCAGCAAAAGGGGAGGGTCAAACACTGAAGCTTTCTTT. Its translation: CASKRGGSNTEAFF.

The CDR3 loop is CASSLNSGSPSYEQYF. CDR3 bases: TGTGCCAGCAGCTTGAATAGCGGGAGCCCCTCCTACGAGCAGTACTTC. The chain employs TRBV5-4 and TRBJ2-7; 9 nucleotides agree with TRBD2. Germline CDR1 SGHNT, CDR2 YYREEE (reference sequence). The CDR3 spans 16 residues. With V trimmed by 1 base and J by 0 bases, 5 bases remained unmatched.

The rearrangement joins TRBV10-1 to TRBJ2-4; D may be TRBD2 (6 bases). The V gene's germline CDR1 is WNHNN and CDR2 SYGVQD (reference sequence). The CDR3 length is 15 residues. Trimming left V 2 bases short and J 3 bases short, with 11 bases between. The CDR3 coding sequence is TGCGCCAGCAGTGAGGCCGGGACTGGCAAAAACATTCAGTACTTC. It yields the protein CASSEAGTGKNIQYF.

The chain has TRBV29-1 and TRBJ1-2; 7 bases match TRBD1. Germline V gene lookup returns CDR1 SQVTM and CDR2 ANQGSEA. CDR3 length equals 14 residues. Trimming took 6 bases from V and 4 from J; bases not matched to a gene: 11. The DNA of the CDR3 is TGCAGCGTGGCCGACAGGGCCTCGGGCTATGGCTACACCTTC. It translates to CSVADRASGYGYTF.

V is TRBV6-1 and J is TRBJ1-2, with 9 bases aligning to TRBD1. The CDR3 consists of 12 residues. V was clipped by 6 bases and J by 9 bases; unmatched bases: 5. Germline-derived CDR1 and CDR2 are MNHNS and SASEGT. The chain's CDR3 is CASRDRGVSYTF. The CDR3 bases are TGTGCCAGCAGGGACAGGGGTGTTAGCTACACCTTC.

The gene calls are TRBV7-2 and TRBJ2-2; tentative D call: TRBD2 (5 bases). The V end lost 5 bases, the J end lost 6 bases, and 7 bases lay between the germline ends. The CDR3 covers 12 residues. Germline lookup yields CDR1 SGHTA and CDR2 FQGNSA. CDR3 amino acids: CASSVEAGELFF. The CDR3 coding sequence is TGTGCCAGCAGCGTGGAGGCCGGGGAGCTGTTTTTT.

This clone was seen a single time. The V gene is TRBV27, the J gene TRBJ1-3; 11 bases are a match to TRBD1. The CDR3 sequence is 15 residues long. V lost 3 bases to trimming and J lost 8 bases; unmatched junction nucleotides: 6. Looked up from germline, CDR1 is MNHEY and CDR2 is SMNVEV (reference sequence). This chain's CDR3 is CASSLSGQGAHTIYF. The DNA for the CDR3 is TGTGCCAGCAGTTTGTCAGGACAGGGGGCCCACACCATATATTTT.

This chain links TRBV7-9 with TRBJ2-1; 8 bases match TRBD2. Trimming cost V 5 bases and J 8 bases; bases outside gene matches: 11. This CDR3 contains 15 residues. Germline CDR1 and CDR2: SEHNR and FQNEAQ (reference sequence). The CDR3 is CASSPGLAITDEQFF. As DNA, the CDR3 is TGTGCCAGCAGCCCCGGACTAGCCATCACGGATGAGCAGTTCTTC.

The genes are TRBV28 and TRBJ2-5; 10 nucleotides line up with TRBD2. Germline V CDR1 and CDR2: MDHEN, SYDVKM. CDR3 size: 15 residues. V lost 3 bases to trimming and J lost 5 bases; unmatched junction nucleotides: 6. The CDR3 bases are TGTGCCAGCAGTTTTAGCGGGAGGCGGGAGGAGACCCAGTACTTC. Translated: CASSFSGRREETQYF.

Here the CDR3 reads CASSVGRFTEAFF. The CDR3 DNA sequence: TGTGCCAGCAGTGTGGGGCGGTTCACTGAAGCTTTCTTT. The chain has TRBV28 and TRBJ1-1; D might be TRBD1 (5 bases). Trimming took 5 bases from V and 4 from J, leaving 11 bases between them. Germline V lookup: CDR1 MDHEN, CDR2 SYDVKM. The CDR3 extends over 13 amino acids.

The rearrangement joins TRBV5-1 to TRBJ2-7; the D gene is possibly TRBD1 (6 bases). Germline CDR1 reads SGHRS; CDR2 reads YFSETQ. Trimming removed 1 base from V and 5 bases from J, with 13 bases in between. CDR3 length: 14 amino acids. CDR3 sequence reads: CASSLIQGADEQYF. The CDR3, as DNA: TGCGCCAGCAGCTTGATACAGGGTGCAGACGAGCAGTACTTC.

This chain connects TRBV6-5 to TRBJ1-5; 8 bases fit TRBD1. J was trimmed by 4 bases and V by 5 bases; bases with no gene match: 4. The CDR3 totals 14 residues. Germline V gene data show CDR1 as MNHEY and CDR2 as SVGAGI. The CDR3 nucleotides read TGTGCCAGCAGTCTCAGGGGGCCGAATCAGCCCCAGCATTTT. The encoded protein is CASSLRGPNQPQHF.

CDR3 DNA sequence: TGTGCCAGCAGCTTGGAGGCAGGGGCTGGGGCCAACGTCCTGACTTTC. Its translation is CASSLEAGAGANVLTF. This chain uses TRBV7-2 with TRBJ2-6, with D tentatively TRBD1 (6 bases). The V end lost 3 bases, the J end lost 2 bases, and 11 bases lay between the germline ends. CDR1 is SGHTA and CDR2 is FQGNSA in the germline V gene. CDR3 length: 16 residues.